This TCR beta chain was retrieved from a study of blood T cell repertoires in COVID-19. Germline CDR1 is SGHTA and CDR2 is FQGNSA. Unmatched junction bases numbered 9, after V lost 5 bases and J lost 6 bases. The CDR3 consists of 15 residues. Methods used by the authors: Using reference gene primer amplification, nucleated cell counts were estimated. Sequenced by immunoSEQ multiplex PCR; TCRdb stores in-frame clones only, minus some. D and trimming were read from the DNA, whereas the V and J calls and clone size are those reported in that table. The sample records approximately 32,000 clones, around nine tenths being singletons.

The clonotype was recovered from a human donor in a cohort sampled during active COVID-19. The material sequenced was peripheral blood. The chain uses TRBV7-2 and TRBJ1-2, with 10 bases aligning to TRBD1. CDR3 nucleotide sequence: TGTGCCAGCAGCACCCGACAGGGGGCGGTTGATGGCTACACCTTC. This gives the protein CASSTRQGAVDGYTF.